The 23 T cell receptor beta chains presented below share a single source sample, sequenced in a study of blood T cells in healthy people across ages. A second PCR, run for roughly 7 to 12 cycles, used a sample-barcoded 5' primer plus a J-beta primer mix. TCRdb reprocessed the 5' RACE reads with MiXCR, giving one entry per CDR3 protein. The sample lists hundreds of thousands of distinct CDR3 sequences, approximately 49% seen once, with about a third in the top ten. Specimen: blood. These receptors all come from a woman in her sixties in good health.

The chain is built from TRBV6-5 and TRBJ2-7, with TRBD2 matching 12 bases. Germline trimming cut 6 bases from V and 6 bases from J; bases unmatched to any gene: 6. CDR1 and CDR2 (germline): MNHEY, SVGAGI. This CDR3 has 14 amino acids. This CDR3 reads CASRPGLAGSEQYF. The CDR3 nucleotides are TGTGCCAGCAGACCCGGACTAGCGGGAAGCGAGCAGTACTTC.

Written as DNA, the CDR3 is TGTGCCAGCAGCCCTATAGGGGCGGGAGGAGGGGAGCAGTACTTC. It is translated as CASSPIGAGGGEQYF. The V call is TRBV7-2, the J call TRBJ2-5; 8 nucleotides align to TRBD2. The CDR3 has 15 residues. Germline V gene sequence: CDR1 SGHTA, CDR2 FQGNSA. The trim removed 5 bases at V and 11 bases at J, leaving 16 bases unmatched.

The J gene is TRBJ2-4, the V gene TRBV7-6; the D gene is possibly TRBD2 (5 bases). The V end lost 1 base, the J end lost 2 bases, and 15 bases lay between the germline ends. CDR3 length: 17 residues. Germline CDR1 is SGHVS and CDR2 is FNYEAQ. CDR3: CASSLDDPTGTKNIQYF. DNA of the CDR3: TGTGCCAGCAGCTTAGATGATCCGACCGGGACCAAAAACATTCAGTACTTC.

J is TRBJ1-5 and V is TRBV20-1; 9 bases match TRBD1. V lost 2 bases and J lost 4; bases outside the gene matches: 12. This CDR3 region has 17 residues. Germline assignment: CDR1 DFQATT and CDR2 SNEGSKA (reference sequence). CDR3 nucleotide sequence: TGCAGTGCTAGACCTCTACAGGGGGCTCCAACTAATCAGCCCCAGCATTTT. It specifies CSARPLQGAPTNQPQHF.

In this sample, this clonotype turned up many times. The chain couples TRBV29-1 to TRBJ1-2; 7 nucleotides line up with TRBD1. The trim removed 7 bases at V and 1 base at J, leaving 6 bases unmatched. Germline lookup yields CDR1 SQVTM and CDR2 ANQGSEA. The CDR3 runs to 13 residues. The CDR3 bases are TGCAGCGCTGGGACAGACTATAACTATGGCTACACCTTC. It codes for CSAGTDYNYGYTF.

This clonotype was seen a few times. The chain links TRBV20-1 to TRBJ2-1; possible D gene TRBD2, 7 bases. This CDR3 spans 16 amino acids. The V end was cut by 3 bases, the J end by 0 bases, with 15 bases between. CDR1 DFQATT and CDR2 SNEGSKA come from the germline V gene (reference sequence). The CDR3 nucleotides are TGCAGTGCTAGCCAAGCAGGGGAGGGCTCCTACAATGAGCAGTTCTTC. Translated, it gives CSASQAGEGSYNEQFF.

The chain carries TRBV5-8 and TRBJ2-5; 9 nucleotides match TRBD1. The V gene end was trimmed by 3 bases and the J gene end by 5 bases; junction bases not matched to a gene: 11. This CDR3 spans 16 amino acids. Germline V gene sequence: CDR1 SGHTS, CDR2 YDEGEE. For the CDR3, the DNA is TGTGCCAGCAGCTGGGGACAGGGCTGGTTTTGGGAGACCCAGTACTTC. Its translation is CASSWGQGWFWETQYF.

The chain employs TRBV20-1 and TRBJ1-6; D gene uncertain. V lost 1 base and J 8 bases, leaving 12 bases between the germline ends. There are 14 residues in the CDR3. CDR1 is DFQATT, CDR2 SNEGSKA, per germline (reference sequence). Here the CDR3 reads CSARGTAWDSPLHF. As DNA, the CDR3 is TGCAGTGCTAGAGGGACGGCCTGGGATTCACCCCTCCACTTT.

V gene TRBV12-3 or TRBV12-4 combines with J gene TRBJ1-2; D ambiguous. Deletions cut 6 bases from V and 2 bases from J, with 7 bases between. The CDR3 runs to 12 residues. The CDR3 loop is CASRVGNYGYTF. The CDR3 bases are TGTGCCAGCAGGGTAGGGAACTATGGCTACACCTTC.

The rearrangement links TRBV6-1 to TRBJ2-1, with 10 bases identical to TRBD2. The length of the CDR3 is 17 residues. J gave up 7 bases and V 6 bases, and 15 bases lay outside the gene matches. The V gene's germline CDR1 is MNHNS and CDR2 SASEGT. The CDR3 loop is CASRLRPGTSAGNEQFF. The CDR3 DNA sequence: TGTGCCAGCAGGCTACGACCGGGGACTAGCGCGGGGAATGAGCAGTTCTTC.

The chain carries TRBV15 and TRBJ2-2; 8 nucleotides agree with TRBD2. Trimming at V came to 0 bases and at J to 4 bases, leaving 4 bases not matched to a gene. The CDR3 contains 16 residues. The V gene's germline CDR1 is LNHNV and CDR2 YYDKDF (reference sequence). In nucleotides, the CDR3 is TGTGCCACCAGCAGAGAAGCGGGAGAGGTCACCGGGGAGCTGTTTTTT. It is translated as CATSREAGEVTGELFF.

The J gene is TRBJ2-3, the V gene TRBV27; 9 bases match TRBD2. The CDR3 has 14 residues. V shed 9 bases, J shed 4 bases, and the junction held 8 bases outside the gene matches. The germline CDR1 and CDR2 sequences are MNHEY and SMNVEV (reference sequence). The CDR3 region is CASHDSGSADTQYF. CDR3 coding DNA: TGTGCCAGTCATGATAGCGGGAGCGCAGATACGCAGTATTTT.

The gene calls are TRBV20-1 and TRBJ2-1, with 7 bases lining up with TRBD1. In germline, CDR1 is DFQATT, CDR2 SNEGSKA (reference sequence). The CDR3 is 11 amino acids. CDR3 coding DNA: TGCGGTAATGGTAGGGGGCGCCCGGAGTTCTTC. Amino acids: CGNGRGRPEFF.

This clonotype was seen more than once but under ten times. The genes are TRBV13 and TRBJ1-6, with D possibly TRBD1 on 5 matching bases. Trimming stripped 3 bases from V and 6 bases from J, with 9 bases between. This CDR3 is 14 amino acids long. Germline values: CDR1 PRHDT, CDR2 FYEKMQ (reference sequence). CDR3 loop: CASSFGTSNSPLHF. The CDR3 DNA reads TGTGCCAGCAGCTTCGGGACGTCTAATTCACCCCTCCACTTT.

This clonotype was counted a few times. The chain has TRBV20-1 and TRBJ1-2; 9 bases map to TRBD1. Germline loops: CDR1 DFQATT, CDR2 SNEGSKA (reference sequence). The junction had 13 bases not matched to a gene; V was cut back by 5 bases and J by 6 bases. There are 15 residues in the CDR3. In DNA form, the CDR3 reads TGCAGTGCTGGACAACATACAGGGGGCGTAGATGGCTACACCTTC. It is translated as CSAGQHTGGVDGYTF.

There are a few counts of this clonotype. This may be a read error: a much more frequent sequence differs by one nucleotide. The V call is TRBV7-2, the J call TRBJ2-7; 8 bases line up with TRBD1. Trimming cost V 3 bases and J 0 bases; bases outside gene matches: 1. This CDR3 contains 14 residues. Germline V gene data show CDR1 as SGHTA and CDR2 as FQGNSA. Written as DNA, the CDR3 is TGTGCCAGCAGCTTGGGACAGGCCTCCTACGAGCAGTACTTC. Encoded protein: CASSLGQASYEQYF.

The chain links TRBV18 to TRBJ2-7, with TRBD1 as a possible D gene (5 bases). Germline lookup yields CDR1 KGHSH and CDR2 LQKENI. This CDR3 comprises 16 residues. V was cut by 2 bases and J by 2 bases, with 16 bases left in between. CDR3 DNA: TGTGCCAGCTCACCAACAGATCACCAGGGTGCCTACGAGCAGTACTTC. Residues: CASSPTDHQGAYEQYF.

The chain carries TRBV4-1 and TRBJ2-5; 9 bases are shared with TRBD2. J gave up 11 bases and V 0 bases, and 13 bases lay outside the gene matches. Germline CDR1 reads MGHRA; CDR2 reads YSYEKL. This CDR3 has 16 amino acids. The chain's CDR3 is CASSQDAGGRVNEQYF. Written as DNA, the CDR3 is TGCGCCAGCAGCCAAGATGCGGGAGGGAGAGTAAATGAGCAGTACTTC.

The chain uses TRBV5-1 and TRBJ2-1; TRBD1 matches 8 bases. The germline V gene has CDR1 SGHRS and CDR2 YFSETQ. V lost 0 bases, J lost 7 bases, and 6 bases stayed unmatched. The CDR3 spans 15 residues. CDR3 DNA sequence: TGCGCCAGCAGCTTGGGGGGACAGGCCGTTAATGAGCAGTTCTTC. This translates into CASSLGGQAVNEQFF. Full variable domain (missing parts from reference TRBV5-1 and TRBJ2-1): KAGVTQTPRYLIKTRGQQVTLSCSPISGHRSVSWYQQTPGQGLQFLFEYFSETQRNKGNFPGRFSGRQFSNSRSEMNVSTLELGDSALYLCASSLGGQAVNEQFFGPGTRLTVL.

The chain links TRBV3-1 to TRBJ2-6, with 9 bases identical to TRBD2. Germline CDR1 reads LGHDT; CDR2 reads YNNKEL (reference sequence). J was trimmed by 3 bases and V by 10 bases; bases with no gene match: 4. The CDR3 length is 14 residues. The DNA for the CDR3 is TGTGCCACAGCTAGCGGGAATGGGGCCAACGTCCTGACTTTC. Translated: CATASGNGANVLTF. The full variable domain, with the rest looked up from reference TRBV3-1 and TRBJ2-6, is DTAVSQTPKYLVTQMGNDKSIKCEQNLGHDTMYWYKQDSKKFLKIMFSYNNKELIINETVPNRFSPKSPDKAHLNLHINSLELGDSAVYFCATASGNGANVLTFGAGSRLTVL.

The genes are TRBV20-1 and TRBJ2-6; 9 nucleotides agree with TRBD1. The trim removed 6 bases at V and 4 bases at J, leaving 7 bases unmatched. This CDR3 contains 15 residues. The germline V gene has CDR1 DFQATT and CDR2 SNEGSKA (reference sequence). The CDR3 coding sequence is TGCAGTGCGCCGGACAGGGGTAGGGGGGCCAACGTCCTGACTTTC. It translates to CSAPDRGRGANVLTF.

Here the CDR3 DNA reads TGTGCCAGCCTCGGTTTGGACACTTACCCCAACGAGCAGTACTTC. The encoded protein is CASLGLDTYPNEQYF. The chain recombines TRBV6-1 with TRBJ2-5, with D tentatively TRBD1 (5 bases). The closer fit of TRBJ2-7 to the DNA end suggests the J call may be wrong. This CDR3 contains 15 residues. Germline values: CDR1 MNHNS, CDR2 SASEGT.

This chain uses TRBV9 with TRBJ1-1, with TRBD1 identical over 7 bases. With 3 bases clipped from V and 1 base from J, the junction kept 6 bases outside the gene matches. This CDR3 has 15 residues. From germline, CDR1 is SGDLS and CDR2 YYNGEE. In DNA, the CDR3 is TGTGCCAGCAGCGCAGGCAGGGGGTCGAACACTGAAGCTTTCTTT. This gives the protein CASSAGRGSNTEAFF.